This T cell receptor beta chain came from a study of PD-1 blockade in classical Hodgkin lymphoma. Study conclusions and caveats: Exclusion was the outcome for patients who began nivolumab under 1 year after ASCT. Sources of repertoire differences remain undefined, possibly disease activity or prior therapy. A significant rise in TCR diversity by C4D1 was seen for CD4+ but not CD8+ cells.

The protocol was immunoSEQ multiplex PCR, while the TCRdb copy is restricted to in-frame clones and leaves out a portion. This sample has roughly 16,000 clones, with around 80% found just once. V trimming: 6 bases; J trimming: 2 bases; junction bases outside the gene matches: 6. This CDR3 contains 14 residues. Germline V gene sequence: CDR1 MNHEY, CDR2 SVGAGI. As for this clone: The antigen remains undetermined.

Brentuximab vedotin exposure varied, and every patient relapsed after autologous stem cell transplantation. Patients reached a best response of complete response, partial response or progressive disease. This chain connects TRBV6-5 to TRBJ1-2; 7 nucleotides match TRBD1. This clonotype was obtained from a human donor with classical Hodgkin lymphoma. Sequencing used peripheral blood mononuclear cells (PBMCs), obtained before the second cycle of nivolumab. The CDR3 DNA follows: TGTGCCAGCAGCCCGGACAGGCCGAACTATGGCTACACCTTC. The encoded protein is CASSPDRPNYGYTF.